This T cell receptor (beta chain) was captured in a study of human T cells and chemical hapten exposure. This clonotype has more than one count but fewer than ten. Individual cDNA molecules received unique molecular identifiers in the library. MiXCR was run by TCRdb on the reads, yielding one entry per CDR3 protein. The sample holds fewer than 5,000 distinct CDR3 sequences, about 50% seen once. Treatment of the sample: therapeutic diphenylcyclopropenone sensitization with weekly scalp DPC. The CDR3 length is 14 residues. CDR1 and CDR2 (germline): SGHTA, FQGNSA. V lost 3 bases and J lost 4; bases outside the gene matches: 4.

The sequencing used whole blood, collected before DPC sensitization or 2, 6, or about 24 weeks after (not recorded which). This sequence originates from an adult with alopecia areata. Some clones in this sample may be carry-over from other donors' samples. This table probably holds off-target reads from a library built for another chain. The rearrangement links TRBV7-2 to TRBJ2-5; 8 nucleotides agree with TRBD1. The chain's CDR3 is CASSFGQGGETQYF. CDR3 bases: TGTGCCAGCAGCTTTGGACAGGGAGGAGAGACCCAGTACTTC.